The 3 T cell receptor beta chains below come from one sample, sequenced in a study of blood T cell repertoires in COVID-19. The protocol was immunoSEQ multiplex PCR, while the TCRdb copy is restricted to in-frame clones and leaves out a portion. The sample has some 60,000 clones, roughly 85% seen once. The sequencing sample was made of peripheral blood. Receptors originate from a human donor in a cohort sampled during active COVID-19.

The CDR3, as DNA: TGTGCCAGCAGCTTCTCGACTAGCGGGGTGCTAGCGGAGACCCAGTACTTC. Amino acid sequence: CASSFSTSGVLAETQYF. This chain connects TRBV11-2 to TRBJ2-5; 11 bases align to TRBD2. The germline V gene encodes CDR1 SGHAT and CDR2 FQNNGV. The CDR3 consists of 17 residues. Trimming removed 3 bases from V and 5 bases from J; junction bases left unmatched: 11.

The chain is built from TRBV7-9 and TRBJ1-2; 9 bases are shared with TRBD1. J was trimmed by 2 bases and V by 5 bases; bases with no gene match: 3. CDR1 is SEHNR and CDR2 is FQNEAQ in the germline V gene (reference sequence). The CDR3 is made up of 14 amino acids. The CDR3 reads CASSRGTGNYGYTF. CDR3 nucleotides: TGTGCCAGCAGCCGAGGGACAGGGAACTATGGCTACACCTTC.

The CDR3 reads CASSFGGGASDTQYF. The CDR3 nucleotides are TGTGCCAGCAGCTTCGGCGGGGGGGCGTCAGATACGCAGTATTTT. The chain combines TRBV13 with TRBJ2-3; 9 positions agree with TRBD2. The CDR3 contains 15 residues. From germline, CDR1 is PRHDT and CDR2 FYEKMQ (reference sequence). V gave up 3 bases and J gave up 4 bases; unmatched junction bases: 5.